This TCR beta chain was documented in a study of early T cells in non-severe SARS-CoV-2 infection. Across the study: Bulk RNA taken from unsorted whole blood was sequenced, leaving chains unpaired. Study-level findings and limits: A preference for anti-spike CD8 responses marked VDJdb matching, which missed private and CD4 specificities.

The protocol attached unique molecular identifiers to individual cDNA molecules. MiXCR, run by TCRdb on the 5' RACE reads, gives a single entry per CDR3 protein. The data contain tens of thousands of distinct CDR3 sequences, about 2.7% of them seen just once; the ten biggest clones take up over 0.6%. This clonotype was counted at least ten times. Its antigen remains unknown. Germline V gene data show CDR1 as SQVTM and CDR2 as ANQGSEA. This CDR3 region has 14 residues. With V trimmed by 4 bases and J by 3 bases, 5 bases remained unmatched. The sequenced sample was whole blood. The rearrangement uses TRBV29-1 and TRBJ1-1, with TRBD1 identical over 10 bases. The receptor comes from an adult who was a healthcare worker with PCR-confirmed SARS-CoV-2 infection or an uninfected control (not recorded which). CDR3 nucleotide sequence: TGCAGCGTTGCGAGACAGGGGGCGTACACTGAAGCTTTCTTT. Translation: CSVARQGAYTEAFF.